The sequence of this TCR beta chain was determined in a study of blood T cell repertoires in COVID-19 (dated by TCRdb to 2020 to 2022). Some background on the complete study: Collaborator samples came from the United States, Italy and Spain and covered acute and convalescent phases of COVID-19. The samples were drawn from two sources: the first 160 participants of the ongoing ImmuneRACE study, and over 950 subjects contributed by 6 global collaborators. The prospective study material was composed of cDNA or gDNA derived from T cells, B-cell-depleted T cells, or PBMCs. HLA class I and class II types, where available, came from metadata supplied by the sample provider rather than from assay-based typing. The dataset comprised deeply sampled blood TCRbeta repertoires from subjects exposed to, actively infected with, or recovered from COVID-19. Nearly every sample came with metadata listing a de-identified subject ID, COVID-19 status, age in years and sex. The repertoires were released in a freely available public database meant as a resource for research on the immune response to SARS-CoV-2.

What the authors observed across the whole study: Clinical and demographic metadata were provided uncurated, with the amount varying by source and participant.

One collaborating source in Seattle enrolled patients while the patients were actively infected and followed the patients over time throughout the course of disease. The collaborating institutions used their own protocols to collect whole blood in K2EDTA tubes. For TCRbeta analysis, collaborators shipped samples in one of three forms: frozen whole blood, isolated PBMCs, or DNA extracted from either of those sample types. The germline V gene yields SNHLY for CDR1 and FYNNEI for CDR2. The junction shows trimming of 2 bases on V and 13 bases on J, and the gene matches do not reach 10 bases of it. The CDR3 spans 14 residues, from the cysteine through the phenylalanine. The read is trimmed to its CDR3 DNA, 42 bases read in frame from base 1. On this clone itself: The antigen it binds to is not known. The input lacks base qualities; no much larger clone sits a single base away.

The immunoSEQ Assay, a bias-controlled multiplex PCR, was used to amplify TCRbeta CDR3 regions from genomic DNA. On the authors' methods: Nucleated cell counts per sample were estimated from amplification of reference gene primers within the assay. Sequence reads were collapsed and filtered to measure the absolute abundance of every unique TCRbeta CDR3 rearrangement. Productive Simpson clonality was computed per sample as the square root of Simpson's diversity index over productive rearrangements. TCRdb re-hosts the immuneACCESS table, in-frame sequences only. Its copies lack some clones; in the studies checked, an unresolved V gene accounts for under half of them, and the cause for the rest is not known. V and J calls and clone size come straight from that table; D and trimming were deduced from the DNA. This sample lists 250,000 to 300,000 clones; 90% were detected once. Together, the top ten hold approximately 2.3% of the sample.

The receptor chain draws on TRBV2 and TRBJ2-7; 11 bases in between match TRBD2. This TCR was recovered from a woman aged 55-70 years with COVID-19, enrolled during active disease. Sequenced input: peripheral blood. CDR3 reads: CASSETTSGGRGYF. The DNA sequence is TGTGCCAGCAGTGAAACAACTAGCGGGGGCAGGGGATACTTC.